Listed below are T cell receptor beta chains from one sample, sequenced in a study of CD8+ T cells in alopecia areata. Sequenced by immunoSEQ multiplex PCR; TCRdb stores in-frame clones only, minus some. The sample shows about 30,000 clones, less than 65% of them seen only once. The specimen sequenced was NKG2D-high CD8+ T cells sorted from blood. The source is a human donor with alopecia areata. CDR3s include the opening cysteine and the closing phenylalanine or tryptophan. Fields, in order: J gene, V gene, D gene, clone size, CDR3 protein, CDR3 DNA. The D gene is left open where the match is weak. Clone sizes are given selectively: once, few, many, or a class where the clone is expanded.

J: TRBJ1-2
V: TRBV6-5
D: .
size: .
CDR3: CASSYSGEYGYTF
DNA: TGTGCCAGCAGCTACAGCGGGGAATATGGCTACACCTTC

J: TRBJ2-5
V: TRBV30
D: TRBD2
size: .
CDR3: CAWSDILAGEGETQYF
DNA: TGTGCCTGGAGCGACATACTAGCGGGAGAGGGTGAGACCCAGTACTTC

J: TRBJ2-7
V: TRBV29-1
D: TRBD1
size: .
CDR3: CSVENRDSETYEQYF
DNA: TGCAGCGTTGAAAACCGGGACAGTGAGACCTACGAGCAGTACTTC

J: TRBJ2-7
V: TRBV21-1
D: .
size: .
CDR3: CASSKVADRPEIHEQYF
DNA: TGTGCCAGCAGCAAAGTTGCCGACAGGCCGGAAATCCACGAGCAGTACTTC

J: TRBJ2-3
V: TRBV28
D: .
size: .
CDR3: CASSFRDTSTDTQYF
DNA: TGTGCCAGCAGTTTCCGGGACACCTCCACAGATACGCAGTATTTT

J: TRBJ2-5
V: TRBV7-9
D: TRBD1
size: .
CDR3: CASSQQGSVETQYF
DNA: TGTGCCAGCAGCCAACAGGGGTCGGTGGAGACCCAGTACTTC

J: TRBJ2-7
V: TRBV27
D: .
size: few
CDR3: CASSSGGHEQYF
DNA: TGTGCCAGCAGTTCAGGAGGCCACGAGCAGTACTTC

J: TRBJ1-5
V: TRBV27
D: .
size: .
CDR3: CASSLPGRDQPQHF
DNA: TGTGCCAGCAGTTTACCAGGAAGGGATCAGCCCCAGCATTTT

J: TRBJ2-1
V: TRBV29-1
D: .
size: medium-sized
CDR3: CSVDYVANEQFF
DNA: TGCAGCGTTGATTATGTGGCAAATGAGCAGTTCTTC

J: TRBJ1-1
V: TRBV6-5
D: .
size: once
CDR3: CASSHRTDTEAFF
DNA: TGTGCCAGCAGTCATCGGACAGACACTGAAGCTTTCTTT

J: TRBJ2-7
V: TRBV7-9
D: .
size: .
CDR3: CASSTPYEQYF
DNA: TGTGCCAGCAGCACGCCCTACGAGCAGTACTTC

J: TRBJ2-5
V: TRBV7-9
D: .
size: .
CDR3: CASSSRAETQYF
DNA: TGTGCCAGCAGCTCGAGGGCGGAGACCCAGTACTTC

J: TRBJ1-1
V: TRBV7-8
D: TRBD1
size: few
CDR3: CASSGDSNTEAFF
DNA: TGTGCCAGCAGCGGGGACAGCAACACTGAAGCTTTCTTT

J: TRBJ2-7
V: TRBV5-1
D: .
size: .
CDR3: CASRGDTYGQYF
DNA: TGCGCCAGCAGGGGGGACACCTACGGGCAGTACTTC

J: TRBJ2-1
V: TRBV2
D: .
size: .
CDR3: CASSDALGEQFF
DNA: TGTGCCAGCAGTGACGCTCTGGGGGAGCAGTTCTTC

J: TRBJ2-7
V: TRBV19
D: .
size: .
CDR3: CASSWDSSYEQYF
DNA: TGTGCCAGTAGTTGGGACTCGTCCTACGAGCAGTACTTC

J: TRBJ2-7
V: TRBV7-2
D: .
size: .
CDR3: CASSLGTPGPEQYF
DNA: TGTGCCAGCAGCTTAGGGACACCGGGCCCCGAGCAGTACTTC

J: TRBJ2-1
V: TRBV7-2
D: TRBD2
size: .
CDR3: CASSARRSGTGDEQFF
DNA: TGTGCCAGCAGCGCCCGACGCAGCGGGACCGGGGATGAGCAGTTCTTC

J: TRBJ1-1
V: TRBV28
D: TRBD1
size: .
CDR3: CASSPGGLNTEAFF
DNA: TGTGCCAGCAGTCCAGGGGGTCTGAACACTGAAGCTTTCTTT

J: TRBJ2-5
V: TRBV7-9
D: .
size: .
CDR3: CASNPRLQNQETQYF
DNA: TGTGCCAGCAACCCCCGGCTACAAAACCAAGAGACCCAGTACTTC

J: TRBJ2-7
V: TRBV6-6
D: .
size: few
CDR3: CASSFTPYEQYF
DNA: TGTGCCAGCAGTTTTACCCCCTACGAGCAGTACTTC

J: TRBJ1-4
V: TRBV7-8
D: .
size: .
CDR3: CASSNKDSEEKLFF
DNA: TGTGCCAGCAGCAACAAGGACAGCGAGGAAAAACTGTTTTTT

J: TRBJ2-7
V: TRBV4-1
D: .
size: .
CDR3: CASSQVAGESYEQYF
DNA: TGCGCCAGCAGCCAAGTGGCAGGGGAATCCTACGAGCAGTACTTC

J: TRBJ1-6
V: TRBV4-3
D: .
size: .
CDR3: CASSLWAGADNSPLHF
DNA: TGCGCCAGCAGCCTCTGGGCGGGGGCAGATAATTCACCCCTCCACTTT

J: TRBJ1-5
V: TRBV19
D: .
size: .
CDR3: CATKQGASNQPQHF
DNA: TGTGCCACAAAACAGGGAGCTAGCAATCAGCCCCAGCATTTT

J: TRBJ1-2
V: TRBV11-2
D: TRBD1
size: .
CDR3: CASSPGRGVSVIGYTF
DNA: TGTGCCAGCAGCCCCGGCAGGGGGGTTTCCGTGATTGGCTACACCTTC

J: TRBJ2-3
V: TRBV12-5
D: .
size: .
CDR3: CASGAYDPGSTDTQYF
DNA: TGTGCTAGTGGTGCATACGACCCCGGCTCCACAGATACGCAGTATTTT

J: TRBJ2-6
V: TRBV7-9
D: .
size: few
CDR3: CASSPPVSGANVLTF
DNA: TGTGCCAGCAGTCCCCCGGTCTCTGGGGCCAACGTCCTGACTTTC

J: TRBJ1-4
V: TRBV15
D: .
size: .
CDR3: CATSRAWGATNEKLFF
DNA: TGTGCCACCAGCAGAGCCTGGGGAGCAACTAATGAAAAACTGTTTTTT

J: TRBJ2-5
V: TRBV7-9
D: .
size: .
CDR3: CASSLAFEGETQYF
DNA: TGTGCCAGCAGCTTAGCGTTCGAGGGGGAGACCCAGTACTTC